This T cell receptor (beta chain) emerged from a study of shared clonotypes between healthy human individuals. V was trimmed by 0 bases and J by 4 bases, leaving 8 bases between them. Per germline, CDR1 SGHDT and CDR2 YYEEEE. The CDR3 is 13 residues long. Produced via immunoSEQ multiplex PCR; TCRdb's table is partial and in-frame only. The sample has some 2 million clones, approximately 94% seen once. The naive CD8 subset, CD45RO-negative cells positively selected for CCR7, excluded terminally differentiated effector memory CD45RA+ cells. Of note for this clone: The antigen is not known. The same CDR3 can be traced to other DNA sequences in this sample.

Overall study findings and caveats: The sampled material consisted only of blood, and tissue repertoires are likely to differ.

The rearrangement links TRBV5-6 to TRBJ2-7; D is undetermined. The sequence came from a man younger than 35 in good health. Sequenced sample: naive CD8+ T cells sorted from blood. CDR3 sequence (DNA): TGTGCCAGCAGCTTGGGCGCCGGTTACGAGCAGTACTTC. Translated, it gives CASSLGAGYEQYF.